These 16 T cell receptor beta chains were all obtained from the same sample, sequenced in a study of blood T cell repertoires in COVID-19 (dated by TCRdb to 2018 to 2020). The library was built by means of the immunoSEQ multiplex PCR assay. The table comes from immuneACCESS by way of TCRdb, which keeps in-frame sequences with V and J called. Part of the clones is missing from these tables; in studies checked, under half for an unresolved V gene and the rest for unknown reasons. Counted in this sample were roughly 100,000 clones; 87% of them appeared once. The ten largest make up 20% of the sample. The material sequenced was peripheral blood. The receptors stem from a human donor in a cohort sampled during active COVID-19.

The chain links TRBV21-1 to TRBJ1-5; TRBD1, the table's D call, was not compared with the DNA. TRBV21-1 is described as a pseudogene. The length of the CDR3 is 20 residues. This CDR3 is CASSKAGDWDSEYSNQPQHF. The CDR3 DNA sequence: TGTGCCAGCAGCAAAGCAGGGGACTGGGACAGCGAGTATAGCAATCAGCCCCAGCATTTT.

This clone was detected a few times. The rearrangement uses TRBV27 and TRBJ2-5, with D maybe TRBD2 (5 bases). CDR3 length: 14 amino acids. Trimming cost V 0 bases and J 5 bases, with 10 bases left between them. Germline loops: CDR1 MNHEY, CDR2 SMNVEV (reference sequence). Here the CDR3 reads CASSLSGGRETQYF. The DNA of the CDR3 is TGTGCCAGCAGTTTATCAGGAGGTCGTGAGACCCAGTACTTC.

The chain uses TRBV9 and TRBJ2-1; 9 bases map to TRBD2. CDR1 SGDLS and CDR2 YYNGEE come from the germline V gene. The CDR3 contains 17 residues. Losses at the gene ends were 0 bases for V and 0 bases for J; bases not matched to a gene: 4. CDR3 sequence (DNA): TGTGCCAGCAGCGTAGGGGGTAGCGGGAGCTCCTACAATGAGCAGTTCTTC. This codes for CASSVGGSGSSYNEQFF. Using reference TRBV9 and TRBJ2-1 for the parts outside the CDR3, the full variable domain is DSGVTQTPKHLITATGQRVTLRCSPRSGDLSVYWYQQSLDQGLQFLIQYYNGEERAKGNILERFSAQQFPDLHSELNLSSLELGDSALYFCASSVGGSGSSYNEQFFGPGTRLTVL.

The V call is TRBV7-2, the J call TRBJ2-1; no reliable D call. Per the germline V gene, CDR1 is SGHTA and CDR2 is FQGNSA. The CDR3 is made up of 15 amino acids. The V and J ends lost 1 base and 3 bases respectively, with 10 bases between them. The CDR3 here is CASSLEAVGYNEQFF. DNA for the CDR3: TGTGCCAGCAGCTTAGAGGCGGTTGGCTACAATGAGCAGTTCTTC. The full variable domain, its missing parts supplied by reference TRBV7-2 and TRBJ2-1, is GAGVSQSPSNKVTEKGKDVELRCDPISGHTALYWYRQSLGQGLEFLIYFQGNSAPDKSGLPSDRFSAERTGGSVSTLTIQRTQQEDSAVYLCASSLEAVGYNEQFFGPGTRLTVL.

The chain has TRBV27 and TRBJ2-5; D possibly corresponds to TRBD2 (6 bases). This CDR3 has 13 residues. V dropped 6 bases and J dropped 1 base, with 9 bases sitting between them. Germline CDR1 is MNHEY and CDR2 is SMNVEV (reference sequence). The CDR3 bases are TGTGCCAGCAGGGGCGGGATCCAAGAGACCCAGTACTTC. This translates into CASRGGIQETQYF.

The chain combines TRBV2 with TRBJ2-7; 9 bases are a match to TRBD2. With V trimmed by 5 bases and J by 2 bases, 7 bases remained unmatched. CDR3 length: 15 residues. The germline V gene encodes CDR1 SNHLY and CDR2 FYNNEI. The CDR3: CASSSLPSGAYEQYF. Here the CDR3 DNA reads TGTGCCAGCAGTTCCCTCCCTAGCGGGGCCTACGAGCAGTACTTC.

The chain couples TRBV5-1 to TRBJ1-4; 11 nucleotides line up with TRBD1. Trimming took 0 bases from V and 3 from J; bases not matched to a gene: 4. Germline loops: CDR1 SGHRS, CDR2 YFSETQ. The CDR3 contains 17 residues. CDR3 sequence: CASSLGTGGMANEKLFF. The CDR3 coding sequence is TGCGCCAGCAGCTTGGGGACAGGGGGCATGGCTAATGAAAAACTGTTTTTT.

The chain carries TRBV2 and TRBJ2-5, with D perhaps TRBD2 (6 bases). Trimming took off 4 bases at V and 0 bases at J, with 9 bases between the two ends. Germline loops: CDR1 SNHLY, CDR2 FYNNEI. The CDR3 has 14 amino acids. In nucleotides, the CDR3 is TGTGCCAGCAGTGTATGGGGGGACCAAGAGACCCAGTACTTC. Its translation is CASSVWGDQETQYF. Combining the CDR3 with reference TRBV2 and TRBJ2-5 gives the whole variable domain EPEVTQTPSHQVTQMGQEVILRCVPISNHLYFYWYRQILGQKVEFLVSFYNNEISEKSEIFDDQFSVERPDGSNFTLKIRSTKLEDSAMYFCASSVWGDQETQYFGPGTRLLVL.

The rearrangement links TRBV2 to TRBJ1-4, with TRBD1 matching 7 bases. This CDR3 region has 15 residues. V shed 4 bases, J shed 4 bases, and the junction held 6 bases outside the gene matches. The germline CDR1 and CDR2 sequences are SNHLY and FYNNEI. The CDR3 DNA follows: TGTGCCAGCAGTGCCGGGACAGCGAGTAATGAAAAACTGTTTTTT. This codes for CASSAGTASNEKLFF.

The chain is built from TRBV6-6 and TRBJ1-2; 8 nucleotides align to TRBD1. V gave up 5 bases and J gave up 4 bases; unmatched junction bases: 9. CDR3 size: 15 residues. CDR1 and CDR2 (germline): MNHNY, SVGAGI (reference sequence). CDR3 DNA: TGTGCCAGCAGTGTGGACAGGGAGATTATCTATGGCTACACCTTC. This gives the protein CASSVDREIIYGYTF.

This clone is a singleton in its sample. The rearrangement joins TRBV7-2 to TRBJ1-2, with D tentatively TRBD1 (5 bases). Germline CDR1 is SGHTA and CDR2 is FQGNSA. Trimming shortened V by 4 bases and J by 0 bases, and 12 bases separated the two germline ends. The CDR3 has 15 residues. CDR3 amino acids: CASSSRTGANYGYTF. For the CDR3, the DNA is TGTGCCAGCAGCTCCCGGACGGGGGCTAACTATGGCTACACCTTC.

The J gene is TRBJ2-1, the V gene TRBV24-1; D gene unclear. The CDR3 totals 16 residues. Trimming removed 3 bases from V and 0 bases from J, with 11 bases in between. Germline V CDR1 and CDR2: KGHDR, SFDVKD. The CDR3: CATSDPTVSSYNEQFF. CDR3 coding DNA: TGTGCCACCAGTGATCCCACAGTGAGCTCCTACAATGAGCAGTTCTTC.

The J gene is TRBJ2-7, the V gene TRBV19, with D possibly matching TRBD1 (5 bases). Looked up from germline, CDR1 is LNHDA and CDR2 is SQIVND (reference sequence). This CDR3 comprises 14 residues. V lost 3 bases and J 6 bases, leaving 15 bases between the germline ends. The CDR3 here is CASSIATARPEQYF. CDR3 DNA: TGTGCCAGTAGTATCGCGACAGCTAGGCCCGAGCAGTACTTC.

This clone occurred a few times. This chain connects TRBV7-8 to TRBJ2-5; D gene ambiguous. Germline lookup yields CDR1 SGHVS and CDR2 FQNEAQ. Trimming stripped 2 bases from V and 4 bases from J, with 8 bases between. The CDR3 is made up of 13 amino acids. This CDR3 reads CASSLTHGETQYF. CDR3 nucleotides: TGTGCCAGCAGCTTAACTCACGGAGAGACCCAGTACTTC.

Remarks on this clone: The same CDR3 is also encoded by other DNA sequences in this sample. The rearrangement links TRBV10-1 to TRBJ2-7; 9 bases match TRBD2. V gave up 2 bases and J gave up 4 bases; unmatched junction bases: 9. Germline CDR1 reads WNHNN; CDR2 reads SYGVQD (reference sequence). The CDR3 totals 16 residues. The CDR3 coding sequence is TGCGCCAGCAGTGAGGGGCTCGGGACTAGCATTTACGAGCAGTACTTC. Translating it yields CASSEGLGTSIYEQYF.

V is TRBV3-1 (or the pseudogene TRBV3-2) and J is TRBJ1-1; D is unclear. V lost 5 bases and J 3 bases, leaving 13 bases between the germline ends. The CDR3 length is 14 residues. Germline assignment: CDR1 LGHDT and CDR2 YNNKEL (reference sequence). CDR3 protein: CASSSAGSDTEAFF. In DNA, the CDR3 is TGTGCCAGCAGCTCGGCGGGGTCCGACACTGAAGCTTTCTTT.